Following are 25 T cell receptor beta chains from one sample sequenced in a study of sequential checkpoint blockade in melanoma. As for treatment: randomized to nivolumab then ipilimumab (arm A) or the reverse (arm B). Repertoires were generated with immunoSEQ multiplex PCR, while TCRdb's copy carries only in-frame clones and drops some. This sample carries about 25,000 clones, roughly 76% of them seen once, and the ten largest clones take around 23%. The specimen comprised CD8+ T cells sorted from blood (inferred from file names), sampled from a patient given nivolumab and ipilimumab in sequence. Receptor source: a human donor with melanoma.

The CDR3 loop is CASRQGGLDTQYF. CDR3 nucleotides: TGTGCCAGTAGACAGGGAGGGTTGGATACGCAGTATTTT. The chain carries TRBV19 and TRBJ2-3, with D perhaps TRBD2 (7 bases). This CDR3 spans 13 amino acids. Germline lookup yields CDR1 LNHDA and CDR2 SQIVND (reference sequence). V was pared by 6 bases and J by 6 bases, with 13 bases between.

The J gene is TRBJ1-1, the V gene TRBV4-1; no firm D call. With 4 bases removed from V and 2 bases from J, the gap between germline ends came to 11 bases. Germline V gene data show CDR1 as MGHRA and CDR2 as YSYEKL. The CDR3 extends over 14 amino acids. The CDR3 loop reads CASSRSGGNTEAFF. The CDR3 bases are TGCGCCAGCAGCCGATCGGGTGGCAACACTGAAGCTTTCTTT.

The chain joins TRBV14 to TRBJ1-5, with 7 bases matching TRBD1. The CDR3 runs to 14 residues. The germline V gene has CDR1 SGHDN and CDR2 FVKESK. The V and J ends lost 4 bases and 7 bases, in that order; junction bases with no gene match: 7. The CDR3 region is CASSPRGVGQPQHF. DNA of the CDR3: TGTGCCAGCAGCCCCAGGGGGGTCGGGCAGCCCCAGCATTTT.

This chain joins TRBV7-2 and TRBJ2-5; 8 bases line up with TRBD2. The J call may be incorrect, as the DNA end agrees better with TRBJ2-7. Per germline, CDR1 SGHTA and CDR2 FQGNSA. This CDR3 region has 14 residues. CDR3 DNA sequence: TGTGCCAGCAGCCCAGCGGGGGCTTCCTACGAGCAGTACTTC. Protein sequence: CASSPAGASYEQYF.

The chain links TRBV7-8 to TRBJ2-1; 7 positions match TRBD1. V lost 5 bases and J lost 0; bases outside the gene matches: 4. The V gene's germline CDR1 is SGHVS and CDR2 FQNEAQ. The CDR3 spans 15 residues. Written as DNA, the CDR3 is TGTGCCAGCAGCCCGGACAGGATCTCCTACAATGAGCAGTTCTTC. This encodes CASSPDRISYNEQFF.

The CDR3 region is CATSTEPHNEKLFF. The DNA of the CDR3 is TGTGCCACCAGCACTGAGCCTCATAATGAAAAACTGTTTTTT. This rearrangement joins TRBV15 to TRBJ1-4; D gene ambiguous. Trimming cost V 4 bases and J 4 bases, with 10 bases left between them. This CDR3 is built from 14 residues. The germline gives CDR1 LNHNV, CDR2 YYDKDF (reference sequence).

The chain joins TRBV7-3 to TRBJ2-5, with 10 bases fitting TRBD2. This CDR3 has 15 residues. Looked up from germline, CDR1 is SGHTA and CDR2 is FQGTGA. Trimming at V came to 6 bases and at J to 5 bases, leaving 9 bases not matched to a gene. The CDR3 region has the DNA TGTGCCAGCAGGACAAGCGGGGGGGCCGCGGAGACCCAGTACTTC. It codes for CASRTSGGAAETQYF. Based on the CDR3 plus reference TRBV7-3 and TRBJ2-5, the full variable domain is GAGVSQTPSNKVTEKGKYVELRCDPISGHTALYWYRQSLGQGPEFLIYFQGTGAADDSGLPNDRFFAVRPEGSVSTLKIQRTERGDSAVYLCASRTSGGAAETQYFGPGTRLLVL.

The gene calls are TRBV7-9 and TRBJ2-3, with TRBD2 identical over 7 bases. The CDR3 sequence is 14 residues long. Trimming took 4 bases from V and 6 from J; bases not matched to a gene: 7. In germline, CDR1 is SEHNR, CDR2 FQNEAQ (reference sequence). The DNA of the CDR3 is TGTGCCAGCAGCTCGTTTGGGGGGGAGGATACGCAGTATTTT. It is translated as CASSSFGGEDTQYF.

This clone was counted a few times. The CDR3: CASSPLVGNEQFF. CDR3 nucleotide sequence: TGTGCCAGCAGTCCTCTAGTGGGCAATGAGCAGTTCTTC. The genes are TRBV6-5 and TRBJ2-1; D not resolved. Per the germline V gene, CDR1 is MNHEY and CDR2 is SVGAGI. The CDR3 consists of 13 residues. Trimming took off 5 bases at V and 6 bases at J, with 11 bases between the two ends.

The chain employs TRBV4-3 and TRBJ1-5; D is ambiguous. The length of the CDR3 is 14 residues. Germline V gene data show CDR1 as LGHNA and CDR2 as YSLEER. The V end was cut by 0 bases, the J end by 1 base, with 4 bases between. In DNA form, the CDR3 reads TGCGCCAGCAGCCAAGAATTAAGCAATCAGCCCCAGCATTTT. Protein sequence: CASSQELSNQPQHF.

J is TRBJ2-1 and V is TRBV28; 8 nucleotides match TRBD1. Per the germline V gene, CDR1 is MDHEN and CDR2 is SYDVKM. This CDR3 spans 16 amino acids. V lost 4 bases to trimming and J lost 4 bases; unmatched junction nucleotides: 9. CDR3 in amino acids: CASSSPARQGYNEQFF. CDR3 sequence (DNA): TGTGCCAGCAGTTCGCCCGCCCGACAGGGGTACAATGAGCAGTTCTTC.

The chain employs TRBV14 and TRBJ1-4, with TRBD1 as a possible D gene (6 bases). Germline V gene data show CDR1 as SGHDN and CDR2 as FVKESK. Trimming pared 2 bases from V and 5 bases from J, leaving 12 bases between. The CDR3 contains 15 residues. CDR3 nucleotides: TGTGCCAGCAGCCAAAGGAGAGGGGGAAATGAAAAACTGTTTTTT. Amino acid sequence: CASSQRRGGNEKLFF.

V gene TRBV4-3 combines with J gene TRBJ1-2; maybe TRBD1 (5 bases). The CDR3 is 14 amino acids. Germline lookup yields CDR1 LGHNA and CDR2 YSLEER. Trimming took 3 bases from V and 4 from J, leaving 12 bases between them. DNA for the CDR3: TGCGCCAGCAGCCACGAGTCAGGGCCCTATGGCTACACCTTC. Translated: CASSHESGPYGYTF.

V and J are TRBV5-6 and TRBJ1-2, with D possibly matching TRBD1 (5 bases). Deletions cut 4 bases from V and 4 bases from J, with 14 bases between. The CDR3 is made up of 14 amino acids. The germline CDR1 and CDR2 sequences are SGHDT and YYEEEE. CDR3 nucleotides: TGTGCCAGCAGCATGGGGGGACTCGGCTATGGCTACACCTTC. Residues: CASSMGGLGYGYTF.

This clone occurred a few times. The V call is TRBV6-5, the J call TRBJ2-3, with D hard to call. The CDR3 runs 14 residues. Germline values: CDR1 MNHEY, CDR2 SVGAGI. Trimming pared 4 bases from V and 1 base from J, leaving 9 bases between. The CDR3 DNA follows: TGTGCCAGCAGTTTTGTCAGCGGCACAGATACGCAGTATTTT. Protein sequence: CASSFVSGTDTQYF.

The chain carries TRBV28 and TRBJ1-5; D unclear. The CDR3 is 13 residues long. The V end was cut by 3 bases, the J end by 10 bases, with 13 bases between. From germline, CDR1 is MDHEN and CDR2 SYDVKM. The chain's CDR3 is CASSLQVFYPQHF. The CDR3 DNA reads TGTGCCAGCAGTTTGCAGGTTTTTTATCCCCAGCATTTT.

V usage is TRBV18 and J usage is TRBJ2-7, with D tentatively TRBD2 (5 bases). Trimming took 0 bases from V and 2 from J, leaving 5 bases between them. The CDR3 is made up of 13 amino acids. Germline CDR1 is KGHSH and CDR2 is LQKENI. This CDR3 is CASSPPEAYEQYF. The CDR3 coding sequence is TGTGCCAGCTCACCACCGGAGGCCTACGAGCAGTACTTC.

The rearrangement joins TRBV27 to TRBJ2-7; 7 bases match TRBD2. The J segment lost 4 bases and the V segment lost 6 bases, leaving 15 bases of the junction unmatched. The germline CDR1 and CDR2 sequences are MNHEY and SMNVEV (reference sequence). The CDR3 has 16 amino acids. CDR3 DNA: TGTGCCAGCAGATCTACCAGGGCGGGAGTCATATACGAGCAGTACTTC. This encodes CASRSTRAGVIYEQYF.

This clone is a singleton in its sample. The genes are TRBV12-5 and TRBJ2-3; TRBD2 is a possible D gene (6 bases). In germline, CDR1 is LGHNT, CDR2 FRNRAP. V lost 5 bases, J lost 2 bases, and 14 bases lay in between. The CDR3 totals 15 residues. CDR3 amino acids: CASGRGDSYTDTQYF. In DNA, the CDR3 is TGTGCTAGTGGTAGAGGGGACTCCTACACAGATACGCAGTATTTT.

This chain joins TRBV28 and TRBJ2-7; 8 bases are a match to TRBD2. The V and J ends lost 7 bases and 3 bases, in that order; junction bases with no gene match: 8. This CDR3 is 14 amino acids long. CDR1 and CDR2 (germline): MDHEN, SYDVKM. CDR3 bases: TGTGCCAGCAAACCCAGCGGGAGCCGCTACGAGCAGTACTTC. Translated: CASKPSGSRYEQYF.

The chain combines TRBV27 with TRBJ2-3, with TRBD2 identical over 15 bases. The germline gives CDR1 MNHEY, CDR2 SMNVEV (reference sequence). The CDR3 has 15 residues. The V and J ends lost 5 bases and 5 bases, in that order; junction bases with no gene match: 2. The CDR3, as DNA: TGTGCCAGCAGTGAGGGACTAGCGGGAGGAGATACGCAGTATTTT. Protein sequence: CASSEGLAGGDTQYF.

The J gene is TRBJ2-7, the V gene TRBV27, with D possibly being TRBD1 (6 bases). The CDR3 contains 14 residues. In germline, CDR1 is MNHEY, CDR2 SMNVEV (reference sequence). Trimming pared 4 bases from V and 0 bases from J, leaving 10 bases between. CDR3 coding DNA: TGTGCCAGCAGTTCAGGGGCCGGCTCCTACGAGCAGTACTTC. As protein: CASSSGAGSYEQYF.

This clone appeared a few times. This chain connects TRBV7-9 to TRBJ2-7, with D uncertain. CDR3 size: 11 residues. Germline V gene sequence: CDR1 SEHNR, CDR2 FQNEAQ (reference sequence). Trimming stripped 10 bases from V and 0 bases from J, with 7 bases between. In DNA, the CDR3 is TGTGCCATCGACAACTCCTACGAGCAGTACTTC. It yields the protein CAIDNSYEQYF.

A few counts support this clone. The chain combines TRBV2 with TRBJ1-1, with D possibly being TRBD1 (6 bases). Per the germline V gene, CDR1 is SNHLY and CDR2 is FYNNEI. The CDR3 contains 15 residues. The V and J ends lost 3 bases and 3 bases respectively, with 14 bases between them. CDR3 region: CASSDADSRYTEAFF. The CDR3 DNA sequence: TGTGCCAGCAGTGACGCGGACAGCCGATACACTGAAGCTTTCTTT.

CDR3 DNA: TGTGCCAGCAGTACGCGGACAGTTTATAATGAAAAACTGTTTTTT. It is translated as CASSTRTVYNEKLFF. V gene TRBV27 combines with J gene TRBJ1-4, with D possibly TRBD1 on 6 matching bases. This CDR3 contains 15 residues. Trimming shortened V by 5 bases and J by 4 bases, and 14 bases separated the two germline ends. Germline V CDR1 and CDR2: MNHEY, SMNVEV (reference sequence). Together with reference TRBV27 and TRBJ1-4, the CDR3 gives the full variable domain: EAQVTQNPRYLITVTGKKLTVTCSQNMNHEYMSWYRQDPGLGLRQIYYSMNVEVTDKGDVPEGYKVSRKEKRNFPLILESPSPNQTSLYFCASSTRTVYNEKLFFGSGTQLSVL.